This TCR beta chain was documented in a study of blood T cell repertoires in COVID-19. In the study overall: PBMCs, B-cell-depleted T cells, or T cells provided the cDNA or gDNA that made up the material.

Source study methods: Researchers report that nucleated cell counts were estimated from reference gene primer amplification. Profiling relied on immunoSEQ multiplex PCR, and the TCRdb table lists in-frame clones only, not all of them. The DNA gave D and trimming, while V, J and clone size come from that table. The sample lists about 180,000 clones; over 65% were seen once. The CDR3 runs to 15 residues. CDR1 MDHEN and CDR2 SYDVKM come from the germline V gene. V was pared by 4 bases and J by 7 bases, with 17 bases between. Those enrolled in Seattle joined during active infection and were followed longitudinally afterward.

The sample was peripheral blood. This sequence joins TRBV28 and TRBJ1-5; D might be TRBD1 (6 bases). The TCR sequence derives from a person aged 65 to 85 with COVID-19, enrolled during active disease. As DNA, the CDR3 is TGTGCCAGCAGTTCCCAACAGGGAAGCTGGCAGCCCCAGCATTTT. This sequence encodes CASSSQQGSWQPQHF.